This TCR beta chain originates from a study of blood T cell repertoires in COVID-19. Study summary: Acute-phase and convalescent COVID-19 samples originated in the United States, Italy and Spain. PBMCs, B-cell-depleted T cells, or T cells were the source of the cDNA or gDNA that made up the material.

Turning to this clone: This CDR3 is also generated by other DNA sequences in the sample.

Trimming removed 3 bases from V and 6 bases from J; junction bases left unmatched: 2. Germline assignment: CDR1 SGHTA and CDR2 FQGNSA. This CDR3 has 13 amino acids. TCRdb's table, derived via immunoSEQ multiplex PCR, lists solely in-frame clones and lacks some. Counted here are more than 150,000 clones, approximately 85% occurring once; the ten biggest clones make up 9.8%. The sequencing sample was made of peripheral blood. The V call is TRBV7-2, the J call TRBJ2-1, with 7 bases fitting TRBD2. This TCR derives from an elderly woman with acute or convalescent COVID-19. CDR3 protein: CASSFGGGNEQFF. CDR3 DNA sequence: TGTGCCAGCAGCTTTGGGGGGGGCAATGAGCAGTTCTTC.